The 2 T cell receptor beta chains below were found in one sample sequenced in a study of blood T cell repertoires in COVID-19 (dated by TCRdb to the early 2020s). The library was made by the immunoSEQ multiplex PCR assay. TCRdb took this table from immuneACCESS and kept in-frame rearrangements with V and J called. Such tables lack part of the clones; where checked against another copy, unresolved V genes explain under half of the gap, and the rest is unexplained. Here the sample has 90,000 to 100,000 clones; around 88% occur a single time. The ten largest clones represent around 1.6% of the sample. Source material: peripheral blood. The receptors shown here come from a man older than 75 with acute or convalescent COVID-19.

On this clone itself: Compared with germline, one end of the junction differs, possibly owing to a read error. The chain employs TRBV5-1 and TRBJ1-3; no clear D. The CDR3 runs to 15 residues. Germline CDR1 and CDR2: SGHRS and YFSETQ. CDR3 region: CASSLGQLTGNTIYF. The CDR3 DNA reads as TGCGCCAGCAGCTTGGGCCAATTAACGGGAAACACTATATATTTT. The variable domain in full, completed from reference TRBV5-1 and TRBJ1-3, reads KAGVTQTPRYLIKTRGQQVTLSCSPISGHRSVSWYQQTPGQGLQFLFEYFSETQRNKGNFPGRFSGRQFSNSRSEMNVSTLELGDSALYLCASSLGQLTGNTIYFGEGSWLTVV.

The chain links TRBV7-2 to TRBJ1-3, with D perhaps matching TRBD1 (5 bases). The CDR3 consists of 15 residues. Germline V gene lookup returns CDR1 SGHTA and CDR2 FQGNSA. V lost 1 base to trimming and J lost 4 bases, with 11 bases between them. CDR3 nucleotide sequence: TGTGCCAGCAGCTTAGGCGGGGGGTCCGGAAACACCATATATTTT. It is translated as CASSLGGGSGNTIYF.